This T cell receptor (beta chain) was identified in a study of cytomegalovirus exposure and HLA in healthy donors. Findings and caveats of the study: In an earlier analysis, about 87% or about 30%: the productive usage of most TCR beta V segments. Analyzed later, most CMV-associated TCR beta chains appeared HLA-restricted.

Germline-derived CDR1 and CDR2 are KGHSH and LQKENI. The germline V and J ends were trimmed by 3 bases and 0 bases, with 9 bases remaining between them. CDR3 size: 15 residues. Notes on this clone: Its specificity is unknown.

In the PCR, 60 Vbeta and 13 Jbeta primers were used. Assay used: immunoSEQ multiplex PCR; TCRdb lists only in-frame clones, some missing. The table records around 150,000 clones, more than 70% of them present only once. The sequenced sample was PBMCs. The sequence derives from a male donor in good health and CMV-seropositive. The gene calls are TRBV18 and TRBJ1-5; D gene ambiguous. The CDR3 loop is CASSPESHSNQPQHF. CDR3 coding DNA: TGTGCCAGCTCACCGGAGTCCCATAGCAATCAGCCCCAGCATTTT.